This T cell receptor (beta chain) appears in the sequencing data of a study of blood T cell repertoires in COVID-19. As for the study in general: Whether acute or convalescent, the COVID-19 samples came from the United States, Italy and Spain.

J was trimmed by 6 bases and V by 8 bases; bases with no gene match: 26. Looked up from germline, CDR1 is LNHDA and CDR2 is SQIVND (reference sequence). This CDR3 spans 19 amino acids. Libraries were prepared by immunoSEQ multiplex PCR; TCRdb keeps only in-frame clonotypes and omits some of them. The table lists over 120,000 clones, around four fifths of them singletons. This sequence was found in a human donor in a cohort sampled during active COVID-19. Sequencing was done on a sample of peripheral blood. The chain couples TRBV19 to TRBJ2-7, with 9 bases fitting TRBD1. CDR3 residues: CASLFTAGQGPTRSTEQYF. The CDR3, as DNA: TGTGCCAGTCTATTCACTGCAGGACAGGGGCCAACGCGGTCAACCGAGCAGTACTTC.